One sample yielded the 12 T cell receptor beta chains listed below, sequenced in a study of T cells in Graves' hyperthyroidism and ophthalmopathy. TCR beta CDR3 regions were amplified from RNA. The study used the HTBI primer set for a first-round RT-PCR of the TCR CDR3. One entry per CDR3 protein, called by TCRdb with MiXCR from the multiplex PCR reads. The sample holds approximately 32,000 distinct CDR3 sequences, about 50% seen once. Source material: blood. The source is a woman between 50 and 59 years old with Graves' hyperthyroidism that later progressed to Graves' ophthalmopathy.

This chain uses TRBV12-3 or TRBV12-4 with TRBJ2-7, with a tentative D call TRBD2 (6 bases). V lost 2 bases, J lost 7 bases, and 9 bases lay in between. This CDR3 comprises 12 residues. The CDR3 protein is CASSLNRGEQYF. The CDR3 DNA sequence: TGTGCCAGCAGTTTAAATCGGGGGGAGCAGTACTTC.

This clonotype counts as medium-sized. This chain connects TRBV10-1 to TRBJ2-5, with 10 bases fitting TRBD2. CDR1 and CDR2 (germline): WNHNN, SYGVQD (reference sequence). The CDR3 sequence is 14 residues long. Trimming removed 8 bases from V and 4 bases from J; junction bases left unmatched: 7. CDR3 bases: TGCGCCAGCCCAGCGGGAGGGCTTTTAGAGACCCAGTACTTC. It yields the protein CASPAGGLLETQYF.

The rearrangement uses TRBV20-1 and TRBJ2-1, with 7 nucleotides matching TRBD2. Germline V CDR1 and CDR2: DFQATT, SNEGSKA (reference sequence). Trimming removed 6 bases from V and 8 bases from J; junction bases left unmatched: 10. The CDR3 runs 13 residues. The DNA for the CDR3 is TGCAGTGCGGCTCAGTCGGGGGGACATGAGCAGTTCTTC. This encodes CSAAQSGGHEQFF.

This clonotype was picked up many times. V and J are TRBV28 and TRBJ2-7, with a tentative D call TRBD1 (5 bases). Between the trimmed V and J ends, which lost 2 bases and 4 bases, there was a span of 12 bases. The V gene's germline CDR1 is MDHEN and CDR2 SYDVKM. There are 14 residues in the CDR3. This CDR3 is CASSLIGHTYEQYF. The DNA for the CDR3 is TGTGCCAGCAGTTTAATCGGACATACGTACGAGCAGTACTTC.

The chain is built from TRBV12-3 or TRBV12-4 and TRBJ1-6; D not certain. The CDR3 has 13 residues. Trimming cost V 5 bases and J 9 bases, with 11 bases left between them. CDR3 sequence (DNA): TGTGCCAGCAGTCTCGGCGTGTGTTCACCCCTCCACTTT. Translated, it gives CASSLGVCSPLHF.

This clonotype is medium-sized (0.01 to 0.1%) by share. V gene TRBV10-3 combines with J gene TRBJ2-7, with TRBD1 as a possible D gene (5 bases). CDR1 ENHRY and CDR2 SYGVKD come from the germline V gene. The germline V and J ends were trimmed by 3 bases and 2 bases, with 11 bases remaining between them. The CDR3 is 14 amino acids. For the CDR3, the DNA is TGTGCCATCAGTGACCAGGGAAGCGCCTACGAGCAGTACTTC. Amino acids: CAISDQGSAYEQYF.

Ten or more counts support this clonotype. The chain carries TRBV4-1 and TRBJ1-2; 8 bases are shared with TRBD1. CDR3 length: 14 residues. The germline V gene encodes CDR1 MGHRA and CDR2 YSYEKL. V dropped 3 bases and J dropped 3; count of bases not matched to a gene: 3. The CDR3: CASSQATGDYGYTF. The DNA for the CDR3 is TGCGCCAGCAGCCAGGCGACAGGGGACTATGGCTACACCTTC.

The chain couples TRBV12-3 or TRBV12-4 to TRBJ2-4; D is ambiguous. The CDR3 contains 16 residues. V was cut by 7 bases and J by 0 bases, with 16 bases left in between. This CDR3 reads CASTPAGTLAKNIQYF. In DNA form, the CDR3 reads TGTGCCAGCACCCCGGCAGGAACATTAGCCAAAAACATTCAGTACTTC.

The sample holds many counts of this clonotype. The chain combines TRBV12-5 with TRBJ2-7; TRBD2 is a possible D gene (6 bases). The CDR3 is 15 residues long. V lost 5 bases to trimming and J lost 2 bases, with 16 bases between them. CDR1 is LGHNT and CDR2 is FRNRAP in the germline V gene. The CDR3 region is CASGPEGDVTYEQYF. For the CDR3, the DNA is TGTGCTAGTGGTCCGGAGGGAGATGTCACCTACGAGCAGTACTTC.

This clonotype was seen at least ten times. The chain combines TRBV14 with TRBJ2-4; 12 bases agree with TRBD2. V shed 1 base, J shed 6 bases, and the junction held 10 bases outside the gene matches. The CDR3 has 18 amino acids. Germline-derived CDR1 and CDR2 are SGHDN and FVKESK. The DNA for the CDR3 is TGTGCCAGCAGCCAAGCTCTGCCTAGCGGGAGGGAGTTAAACATTCAGTACTTC. The encoded protein is CASSQALPSGRELNIQYF. Drawing the rest from reference TRBV14 and TRBJ2-4, the complete variable domain is EAGVTQFPSHSVIEKGQTVTLRCDPISGHDNLYWYRRVMGKEIKFLLHFVKESKQDESGMPNNRFLAERTGGTYSTLKVQPAELEDSGVYFCASSQALPSGRELNIQYFGAGTRLSVL.

The chain uses TRBV20-1 and TRBJ2-5; D perhaps matches TRBD1 (6 bases). Trimming pared 4 bases from V and 0 bases from J, leaving 12 bases between. Germline CDR1 and CDR2: DFQATT and SNEGSKA (reference sequence). The CDR3 contains 14 residues. Here the CDR3 reads CSATIWTDQETQYF. CDR3 coding DNA: TGCAGTGCTACTATTTGGACAGACCAAGAGACCCAGTACTTC.

The chain combines TRBV20-1 with TRBJ2-5; D possibly corresponds to TRBD2 (5 bases). Between the trimmed V and J ends, which lost 7 bases and 5 bases, there was a span of 20 bases. The CDR3 runs 14 residues. Germline V CDR1 and CDR2: DFQATT, SNEGSKA (reference sequence). CDR3 nucleotide sequence: TGCAGTGTTGGGCGGGTGGGAGTCTGGGAGACCCAGTACTTC. Translating gives CSVGRVGVWETQYF.